The clone carrying this T cell receptor (beta chain) was recorded at least ten times. Trimming left V 0 bases short and J 6 bases short, with 12 bases between. Germline CDR1 reads SGHTA; CDR2 reads FQGNSA. This CDR3 spans 15 amino acids. A single record per CDR3 protein comes from TCRdb applying MiXCR to the RT-PCR reads. The table has 650,000 to 800,000 distinct CDR3 sequences, 13% to 15% seen once. The clonotype originates from a female donor in good health, serving as a healthy control. The sequencing input was memory CD4+ T cells from blood. This chain links TRBV7-2 with TRBJ2-4, with D uncertain. The CDR3 loop reads CASSLAVDPLNIQYF. CDR3 DNA sequence: TGTGCCAGCAGCTTAGCTGTCGACCCGCTAAACATTCAGTACTTC. Supplemented by reference TRBV7-2 and TRBJ2-4, the full variable domain reads GAGVSQSPSNKVTEKGKDVELRCDPISGHTALYWYRQSLGQGLEFLIYFQGNSAPDKSGLPSDRFSAERTGGSVSTLTIQRTQQEDSAVYLCASSLAVDPLNIQYFGAGTRLSVL.